What follows are 28 T cell receptor beta chains derived from one specimen sequenced in a study of blood T cell repertoires in COVID-19. Only in-frame clones appear in the TCRdb table, and some are missing; sequencing was by immunoSEQ multiplex PCR. The sample records about 130,000 clones, 60% to 80% being singletons. Input material: peripheral blood. The receptors come from an elderly man with COVID-19, enrolled during active disease.

V is TRBV5-8 and J is TRBJ1-4; perhaps TRBD1 as D (5 bases). Trimming pared 1 base from V and 6 bases from J, leaving 13 bases between. The CDR3 runs 15 residues. Germline V gives CDR1 SGHTS, CDR2 YDEGEE. The CDR3: CASSLNQGGDEKLFF. CDR3 bases: TGTGCCAGCAGCTTGAATCAGGGAGGTGATGAAAAACTGTTTTTT.

The table lists this clone with a few counts. V and J are TRBV5-1 and TRBJ1-1, with D unclear. CDR1 and CDR2 from the germline V gene are SGHRS and YFSETQ. The CDR3 consists of 14 residues. Deletions cut 4 bases from V and 0 bases from J, with 10 bases between. The CDR3 reads CASSEETMNTEAFF. As DNA, the CDR3 is TGCGCCAGCAGCGAGGAAACCATGAACACTGAAGCTTTCTTT.

This clone was counted a few times. This sequence joins TRBV7-9 and TRBJ1-1, with 8 nucleotides matching TRBD1. After removal of 5 bases from V and 5 bases from J, the junction contained 7 bases not matched to a gene. The CDR3 covers 14 residues. Germline assignment: CDR1 SEHNR and CDR2 FQNEAQ (reference sequence). The CDR3 DNA sequence: TGTGCCAGCAGCCCGGGGACAGGCAAGACTGAAGCTTTCTTT. It translates to CASSPGTGKTEAFF.

Comments on this clone: The DNA is omitted, as the CDR3 cannot be located on it reliably, and the CDR3 follows TCRdb's listing. V usage is TRBV28 and J usage is TRBJ2-1; no DNA check was done on the table's D call, TRBD2. Including both end residues, the CDR3 is 15 amino acids long. Germline CDR1 MDHEN, CDR2 SYDVKM. The CDR3 here is CASSLSVLGADEQFF.

This sequence joins TRBV2 and TRBJ1-5; D not certain. This CDR3 comprises 13 residues. Between the trimmed V and J ends, which lost 5 bases and 2 bases, there was a span of 7 bases. Germline CDR1 and CDR2: SNHLY and FYNNEI. CDR3 in amino acids: CASSPPGNQPQHF. CDR3 coding DNA: TGTGCCAGCAGTCCCCCCGGCAATCAGCCCCAGCATTTT. The variable domain in full, completed from reference TRBV2 and TRBJ1-5, reads EPEVTQTPSHQVTQMGQEVILRCVPISNHLYFYWYRQILGQKVEFLVSFYNNEISEKSEIFDDQFSVERPDGSNFTLKIRSTKLEDSAMYFCASSPPGNQPQHFGDGTRLSIL.

V and J are TRBV15 and TRBJ1-4; the match to TRBD1 covers 7 bases. Looked up from germline, CDR1 is LNHNV and CDR2 is YYDKDF (reference sequence). This CDR3 has 16 amino acids. V lost 0 bases, J lost 4 bases, and 5 bases stayed unmatched. CDR3 amino acids: CATSRELGQFNEKLFF. In DNA form, the CDR3 reads TGTGCCACCAGCAGAGAGCTGGGACAGTTTAATGAAAAACTGTTTTTT.

The V and J genes are TRBV19 and TRBJ1-1; 8 nucleotides align to TRBD1. Germline lookup yields CDR1 LNHDA and CDR2 SQIVND (reference sequence). Trimming cost V 5 bases and J 10 bases; bases outside gene matches: 3. This CDR3 region has 11 residues. CDR3 protein: CASSWTGRAFF. In DNA form, the CDR3 reads TGTGCCAGTAGTTGGACAGGGCGAGCTTTCTTT.

The rearrangement joins TRBV11-2 to TRBJ2-7; D possibly corresponds to TRBD1 (5 bases). CDR1 is SGHAT, CDR2 FQNNGV, per germline. V shed 6 bases and J shed 5 bases, with 20 bases lying between them. This CDR3 spans 15 amino acids. CDR3 loop: CASSFTWAQGNEQYF. Here the CDR3 DNA reads TGTGCCAGCAGTTTCACCTGGGCTCAGGGAAACGAGCAGTACTTC.

The genes are TRBV6-6 and TRBJ2-1; TRBD2 agrees at 9 bases. Germline V gene lookup returns CDR1 MNHNY and CDR2 SVGAGI (reference sequence). The V gene end was trimmed by 4 bases and the J gene end by 9 bases; junction bases not matched to a gene: 10. The CDR3 is 15 amino acids. CDR3 coding DNA: TGTGCCAGCAGTTTAACGCGGGAGGGCCGCGTTGAGCAGTTCTTC. Amino acids: CASSLTREGRVEQFF.

In this sample, this clone turned up a few times. The chain uses TRBV28 and TRBJ1-1; D might be TRBD1 (6 bases). Germline CDR1 MDHEN, CDR2 SYDVKM. V was clipped by 3 bases and J by 1 base, with 15 bases between them. CDR3 length: 16 residues. CDR3 sequence: CASSFHPGGPNTEAFF. CDR3 nucleotides: TGTGCCAGCAGTTTCCATCCGGGGGGCCCGAACACTGAAGCTTTCTTT.

CDR3 coding DNA: TGTGCCAGCAGTGACTCAAGGACTCCGAGCTCCTACAATGAGCAGTTCTTC. This sequence encodes CASSDSRTPSSYNEQFF. V usage is TRBV6-4 and J usage is TRBJ2-1; D may be TRBD2 (5 bases). There are 17 residues in the CDR3. Germline loops: CDR1 MRHNA, CDR2 SNTAGT. V dropped 0 bases and J dropped 0 bases, with 12 bases sitting between them.

This chain joins TRBV28 and TRBJ1-4; D uncertain. Between the trimmed V and J ends, which lost 1 base and 8 bases, there was a span of 14 bases. This CDR3 has 15 amino acids. The germline CDR1 and CDR2 sequences are MDHEN and SYDVKM. CDR3 DNA sequence: TGTGCCAGCAGTTTATCAGCAGGAGGTAGCGAAAAACTGTTTTTT. Amino acids: CASSLSAGGSEKLFF.

This sequence joins TRBV6-5 and TRBJ1-4, with D unclear. The CDR3 consists of 14 residues. Deletions cut 5 bases from V and 2 bases from J, with 9 bases between. Germline V gives CDR1 MNHEY, CDR2 SVGAGI. This CDR3 is CASSPRLTNEKLFF. The CDR3 DNA reads TGTGCCAGCAGTCCCCGACTGACTAATGAAAAACTGTTTTTT.

The rearrangement uses TRBV29-1 and TRBJ2-2, with 7 bases lining up with TRBD1. Germline-derived CDR1 and CDR2 are SQVTM and ANQGSEA. The V and J ends lost 3 bases and 6 bases, in that order; junction bases with no gene match: 1. The CDR3 has 12 amino acids. The DNA for the CDR3 is TGCAGCGTTGAGACAGGGTCCGGGGAGCTGTTTTTT. The encoded protein is CSVETGSGELFF.

V and J are TRBV5-6 and TRBJ1-2; D ambiguous. Germline V gene data show CDR1 as SGHDT and CDR2 as YYEEEE. This CDR3 region has 13 residues. V lost 0 bases and J lost 5, with 8 bases in between. Here the CDR3 DNA reads TGTGCCAGCAGCTTGGTCGGGGATTATGGCTACACCTTC. This encodes CASSLVGDYGYTF.

The chain uses TRBV4-1 and TRBJ1-1; 7 bases agree with TRBD1. Germline V gene lookup returns CDR1 MGHRA and CDR2 YSYEKL. This CDR3 is 15 amino acids long. Trimming at V came to 3 bases and at J to 0 bases, leaving 4 bases not matched to a gene. The CDR3 spells CASSHPGQLNTEAFF. Written as DNA, the CDR3 is TGCGCCAGCAGCCACCCGGGACAGCTGAACACTGAAGCTTTCTTT.

The chain uses TRBV30 and TRBJ2-3; 10 positions agree with TRBD2. V shed 1 base, J shed 8 bases, and the junction held 9 bases outside the gene matches. The V gene's germline CDR1 is GTSNPN and CDR2 SVGIG (reference sequence). This CDR3 is built from 15 residues. The CDR3 nucleotides read TGTGCCTGGAGTGACAGCGGGAGGGCCCTTGGTACGCAGTATTTT. It yields the protein CAWSDSGRALGTQYF.

The V gene is TRBV15, the J gene TRBJ2-1; possible D gene TRBD1, 5 bases. This CDR3 spans 15 amino acids. Trimming cost V 5 bases and J 0 bases, with 11 bases left between them. CDR1 and CDR2 from the germline V gene are LNHNV and YYDKDF (reference sequence). The CDR3, as DNA: TGTGCCACCAGCCCAGGGTCCAGCTCCTACAATGAGCAGTTCTTC. Translating it yields CATSPGSSSYNEQFF.

This clone was seen just once. The chain joins TRBV27 to TRBJ1-5; D is unclear. Trimming cost V 3 bases and J 2 bases, with 2 bases left between them. The CDR3 consists of 12 residues. Germline assignment: CDR1 MNHEY and CDR2 SMNVEV (reference sequence). CDR3 nucleotides: TGTGCCAGCAGTTTCGGCAATCAGCCCCAGCATTTT. This gives the protein CASSFGNQPQHF.

This clone was found once. Other DNA sequences of this sample code for an identical CDR3. This chain uses TRBV9 with TRBJ2-7, with 12 bases matching TRBD2. The CDR3 has 15 residues. Per germline, CDR1 SGDLS and CDR2 YYNGEE. The junction had 1 base not matched to a gene; V was cut back by 0 bases and J by 3 bases. CDR3 DNA sequence: TGTGCCAGCAGCGTAGGACTAGCGGGGGTCTACGAGCAGTACTTC. It specifies CASSVGLAGVYEQYF. The whole variable domain, remainder taken from reference TRBV9 and TRBJ2-7, is DSGVTQTPKHLITATGQRVTLRCSPRSGDLSVYWYQQSLDQGLQFLIQYYNGEERAKGNILERFSAQQFPDLHSELNLSSLELGDSALYFCASSVGLAGVYEQYFGPGTRLTVT.

This clone came up once. This chain connects TRBV6-5 to TRBJ2-2; D possibly corresponds to TRBD1 (6 bases). The germline V gene encodes CDR1 MNHEY and CDR2 SVGAGI. Trimming removed 5 bases from V and 1 base from J, with 11 bases in between. CDR3 size: 15 residues. CDR3 bases: TGTGCCAGCAGTCAACCGGGACAGAACACCGGGGAGCTGTTTTTT. Protein product: CASSQPGQNTGELFF.

The chain employs TRBV4-1 and TRBJ2-7; 11 nucleotides agree with TRBD2. The CDR3 totals 15 residues. The V gene's germline CDR1 is MGHRA and CDR2 YSYEKL. The ends lost 0 bases at V and 7 bases at J; junction bases unmatched: 5. The CDR3 sequence: CASSQELAGVKEQYF. CDR3 nucleotide sequence: TGCGCCAGCAGCCAAGAACTAGCGGGAGTAAAGGAGCAGTACTTC.

V is TRBV18 and J is TRBJ1-1; 7 positions match TRBD1. The CDR3 has 16 amino acids. Germline values: CDR1 KGHSH, CDR2 LQKENI. V gave up 4 bases and J gave up 3 bases; unmatched junction bases: 11. CDR3 DNA: TGTGCCAGCTCACGGGCGACAGGGTGGGGAGACACTGAAGCTTTCTTT. As protein: CASSRATGWGDTEAFF.

The V call is TRBV4-2, the J call TRBJ2-1, with 10 bases that match TRBD2. This CDR3 has 15 residues. J lost 4 bases, V lost 3 bases, and 3 bases had no gene match. Germline lookup yields CDR1 LGHNA and CDR2 YNFKEQ. The CDR3 DNA follows: TGTGCCAGCAGCCACCTAGCGGGGGCATACAATGAGCAGTTCTTC. Residues: CASSHLAGAYNEQFF.

V is TRBV27 and J is TRBJ2-1, with 9 bases lining up with TRBD1. The germline CDR1 and CDR2 sequences are MNHEY and SMNVEV (reference sequence). The V and J ends lost 8 bases and 4 bases, in that order; junction bases with no gene match: 3. The CDR3 is 13 amino acids. The chain's CDR3 is CASGTGTYNEQFF. The CDR3 coding sequence is TGTGCCAGCGGGACAGGGACATACAATGAGCAGTTCTTC.

This clone has just one count. The chain links TRBV30 to TRBJ2-7; D is undetermined. There are 13 residues in the CDR3. Trimming shortened V by 2 bases and J by 3 bases, and 11 bases separated the two germline ends. From germline, CDR1 is GTSNPN and CDR2 SVGIG (reference sequence). The CDR3 region is CAWSRSDLYEQYF. The CDR3 DNA follows: TGTGCCTGGAGTCGGAGTGACCTCTACGAGCAGTACTTC.

V usage is TRBV6-5 and J usage is TRBJ1-6; D not resolved. The CDR3 is 15 amino acids. Germline CDR1 and CDR2: MNHEY and SVGAGI. The V end lost 6 bases, the J end lost 0 bases, and 9 bases lay between the germline ends. The DNA of the CDR3 is TGTGCCAGCAGCCTTTCCAGCTCCTATAATTCACCCCTCCACTTT. Translated: CASSLSSSYNSPLHF.

This clone was seen more than once but under ten times. This chain links TRBV28 with TRBJ1-2, with D perhaps TRBD1 (6 bases). Germline V lookup: CDR1 MDHEN, CDR2 SYDVKM. Trimming took 6 bases from V and 4 from J, leaving 12 bases between them. The length of the CDR3 is 13 residues. The CDR3 spells CASSLQGTYGYTF. The CDR3 DNA reads TGTGCCAGCAGCTTACAGGGCACCTATGGCTACACCTTC.